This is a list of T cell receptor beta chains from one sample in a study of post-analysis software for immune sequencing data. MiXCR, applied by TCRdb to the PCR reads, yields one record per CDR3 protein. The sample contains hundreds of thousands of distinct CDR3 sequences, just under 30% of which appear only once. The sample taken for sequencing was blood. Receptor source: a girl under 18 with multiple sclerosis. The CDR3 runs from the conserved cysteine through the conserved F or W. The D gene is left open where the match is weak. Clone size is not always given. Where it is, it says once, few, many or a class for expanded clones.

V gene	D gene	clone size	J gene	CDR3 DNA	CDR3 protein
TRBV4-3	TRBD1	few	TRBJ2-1	TGCGCCAGCAGCCCACGGACAGGGTATTACAATGAGCAGTTCTTC	CASSPRTGYYNEQFF
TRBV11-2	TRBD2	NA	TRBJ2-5	TGTGCCAGCAGCTTAGCGACTAGCGGGAGGGCCGCTAAGCAGTACTTC	CASSLATSGRAAKQYF
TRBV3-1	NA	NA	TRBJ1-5	TGTGCCAGCAGCCAAACGCAGGGGTTTGGGCAGCCCCAGCATTTT	CASSQTQGFGQPQHF
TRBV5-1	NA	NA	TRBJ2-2	TGCGCCAGCAGCTTGGGACTAGATAGAGGGGAGCTGTTTTTT	CASSLGLDRGELFF
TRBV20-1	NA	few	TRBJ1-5	TGCAGTGCCCACTGGGGCGGGAATCAGCCCCAGCATTTT	CSAHWGGNQPQHF
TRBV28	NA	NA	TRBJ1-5	TGTGCCAGCAGTTCGGCCCCTGGTAGCAATCAGCCCCAGCATTTT	CASSSAPGSNQPQHF
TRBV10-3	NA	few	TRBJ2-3	TGTGCCATCAGTGAGGCCCGTTCCGGAGATACGCAGTATTTT	CAISEARSGDTQYF
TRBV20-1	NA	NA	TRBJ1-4	TGCAGTGCCAAATCGACGTCCGTTAATGAAAAACTGTTTTTT	CSAKSTSVNEKLFF
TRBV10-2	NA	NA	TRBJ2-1	TGCGCCAGCACTGTACGGGACTACAATGAGCAGTTCTTC	CASTVRDYNEQFF
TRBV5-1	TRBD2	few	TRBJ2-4	TGCGCCAGCAGCACCGTCGACGGGGGGGACATTCAGTACTTC	CASSTVDGGDIQYF
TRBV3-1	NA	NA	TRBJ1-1	TGTGCCAGCAGCCAAAGTTCCCAGGGCGGGAACACTGAAGCTTTCTTT	CASSQSSQGGNTEAFF
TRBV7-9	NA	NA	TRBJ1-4	TGTGCCAGCAGCTTAATACGGTCAACTAATGAAAAACTGTTTTTT	CASSLIRSTNEKLFF
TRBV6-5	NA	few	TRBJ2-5	TGTGCCAGCAGACCCTTTTGGTCCCAAGAGACCCAGTACTTC	CASRPFWSQETQYF
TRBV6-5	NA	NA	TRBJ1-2	TGTGCCAGCGCCCGGGACGGAGTCTATGGCTACACCTTC	CASARDGVYGYTF
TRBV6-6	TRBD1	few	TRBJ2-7	TGTGCCAGCAGGGACAGGGGTCACGAGCAGTACTTC	CASRDRGHEQYF
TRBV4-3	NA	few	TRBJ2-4	TGCGCCAGCAGCCAAGAGTTTTCGTCTAGGAACATTCAGTACTTC	CASSQEFSSRNIQYF
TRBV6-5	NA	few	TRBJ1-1	TGTGCCAGCAGTTACGAGGGAAAGAACACTGAAGCTTTCTTT	CASSYEGKNTEAFF
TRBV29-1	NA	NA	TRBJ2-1	TGCAGCGTTCGATTGGGGGATGAGCAGTTCTTC	CSVRLGDEQFF
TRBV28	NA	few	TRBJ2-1	TGTGCCAGCAGTTTGGTAGTTTCTTTAAATGAGCAGTTCTTC	CASSLVVSLNEQFF
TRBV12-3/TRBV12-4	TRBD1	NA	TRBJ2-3	TGTGCCAGCACGGGGACAGATGCGGAGTATTTT	CASTGTDAEYF
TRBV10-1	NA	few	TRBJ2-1	TGCGCCAGCAGTGATTTTACAGGTGGCTACAATGAGCAGTTCTTC	CASSDFTGGYNEQFF
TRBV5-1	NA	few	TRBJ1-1	TGCGCCAGCAGCTATAGCCCCGGAACGCGCACTGAAGCTTTCTTT	CASSYSPGTRTEAFF
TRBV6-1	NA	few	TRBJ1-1	TGTGCCAGCAGTGAATTCATAGCAAGGGGCCAACGCACTGAAGCTTTCTTT	CASSEFIARGQRTEAFF
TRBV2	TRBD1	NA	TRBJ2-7	TGTGCCAGCAGGAGACAGGGTAGCTCCTACGAGCAGTACTTC	CASRRQGSSYEQYF
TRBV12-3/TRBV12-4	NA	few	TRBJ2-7	TGTGCCAGCAATTACCGTAATCAGGGGTTCTACGAGCAGTACTTC	CASNYRNQGFYEQYF
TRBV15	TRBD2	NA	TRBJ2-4	TGTGCCACCAGCAGAGTGAGCGGGGGAGCCAAAAACATTCAGTACTTC	CATSRVSGGAKNIQYF
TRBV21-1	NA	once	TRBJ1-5	TGTGCCAGATCTGGGGGGCTTTCGGATCAGCCCCAGCATTTT	CARSGGLSDQPQHF
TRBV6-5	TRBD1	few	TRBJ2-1	TGTGCCAGCAGTTATACAGGGGACAATGAGCAGTTCTTC	CASSYTGDNEQFF
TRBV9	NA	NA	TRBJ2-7	TGTGCCAGCAGCGTAGGAATAGAGGCAATGGGCCTCCGCGCCCACGAGCAGTACTTC	CASSVGIEAMGLRAHEQYF
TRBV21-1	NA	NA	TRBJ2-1	TGTGCCAGCAGCCGTTCCGGACTTATGCTCTACAATGAGCAGTTCTTC	CASSRSGLMLYNEQFF
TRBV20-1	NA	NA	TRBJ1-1	TGCAGTGCCTACCCTTCCCCCAGGGGAGGCACTGAAGCTTTCTTT	CSAYPSPRGGTEAFF
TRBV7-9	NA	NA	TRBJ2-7	TGTGCCAGCAGCCGCCGCTCGGGCGAGCAGTACTTC	CASSRRSGEQYF
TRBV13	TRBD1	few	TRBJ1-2	TGTGCCAGCAGCAGCAGACAGGGGCTGAGAGTTGGCTACACCTTC	CASSSRQGLRVGYTF
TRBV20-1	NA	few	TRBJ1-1	TGCAGTGCTAGGGGCAGTGAGGGGATGAACACTGAAGCTTTCTTT	CSARGSEGMNTEAFF
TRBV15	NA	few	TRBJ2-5	TGTGCCACCAGCAGAGATCCTCCGGGGAATTCCCAAGAGACCCAGTACTTC	CATSRDPPGNSQETQYF
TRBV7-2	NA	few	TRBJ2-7	TGTGCCAGCTCCACACAGGGAAACGAGCAGTACTTC	CASSTQGNEQYF
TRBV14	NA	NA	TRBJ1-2	TGTGCCAGCAGCCGGGCCCTTAGGGGCTATGGCTACACCTTC	CASSRALRGYGYTF
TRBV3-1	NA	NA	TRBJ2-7	TGTGCCAGCAGAAAGAGTGGGTCCTACGAGCAGTACTTC	CASRKSGSYEQYF
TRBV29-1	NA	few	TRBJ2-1	TGCAGCGTTGATCAGACCTCCTACAATGAGCAGTTCTTC	CSVDQTSYNEQFF
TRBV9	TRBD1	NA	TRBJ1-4	TGTGCCAGCAGCCCCCGGACAGGGCTTAATGAAAAACTGTTTTTT	CASSPRTGLNEKLFF
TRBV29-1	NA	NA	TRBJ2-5	TGCAGCGCCCGTGGGGGCAGGGATTACCAAGAGACCCAGTACTTC	CSARGGRDYQETQYF
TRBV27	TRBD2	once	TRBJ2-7	TGTGCCAGCAGTGACGGGGGGATCCTCGACGAGCAGTACTTC	CASSDGGILDEQYF
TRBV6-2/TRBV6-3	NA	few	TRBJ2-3	TGTGCCAGCTTGCCCGCGCACACCCGCACAGATACGCAGTATTTT	CASLPAHTRTDTQYF
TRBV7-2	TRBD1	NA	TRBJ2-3	TGTGCCAGCAGCCTGGACAGGGTCGAGGGTGCAGATACGCAGTATTTT	CASSLDRVEGADTQYF
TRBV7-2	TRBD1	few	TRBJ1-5	TGTGCCAGCAGCCCGGGACAGGGTATCGGACAGCCCCAGCATTTT	CASSPGQGIGQPQHF
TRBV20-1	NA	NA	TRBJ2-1	TGCAGTGCTCGCTACGCCCTTGAGCAGTTCTTC	CSARYALEQFF
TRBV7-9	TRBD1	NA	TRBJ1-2	TGTGCCAGCAGCACCGGACAGGGAGCTTTTGGGTATGGCTACACCTTC	CASSTGQGAFGYGYTF
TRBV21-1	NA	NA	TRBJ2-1	TGTGCCAGCAGCAACGGGACGGTGAGCTCCTACAATGAGCAGTTCTTC	CASSNGTVSSYNEQFF
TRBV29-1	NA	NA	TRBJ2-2	TGCAGCGTTGAAGCAATGTTAGGCACCGGGGAGCTGTTTTTT	CSVEAMLGTGELFF
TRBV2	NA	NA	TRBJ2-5	TGTGCCGCCAGCAGGGACAGGAGAATAGCAGCGGGGGAGACCCAGTACTTC	CAASRDRRIAAGETQYF